The 30 T cell receptor beta chains below were found in one sample sequenced in a study of T cells in narcolepsy. Repertoires were generated with immunoSEQ multiplex PCR, while TCRdb's copy carries only in-frame clones and drops some. Among 30,000 or so clones listed, about 85% were seen once. Sequencing used CD45RA- memory CD4+ T cells from PBMCs. These receptors came from a human donor with narcolepsy.

The chain recombines TRBV14 with TRBJ1-2; D is undetermined. With 5 bases removed from V and 7 bases from J, the gap between germline ends came to 14 bases. In germline, CDR1 is SGHDN, CDR2 FVKESK. The CDR3 has 13 residues. CDR3 bases: TGTGCCAGCAGCGCAAAGTTACTAAGTGGCTACACCTTC. It codes for CASSAKLLSGYTF.

CDR3 residues: CASSSRDRRYF. The CDR3 region has the DNA TGTGCCAGCAGCTCCCGGGACAGGCGGTACTTC. The rearrangement uses TRBV5-6 and TRBJ2-7; 8 nucleotides agree with TRBD1. This CDR3 is built from 11 residues. J was trimmed by 12 bases and V by 3 bases; bases with no gene match: 5. Germline CDR1 and CDR2: SGHDT and YYEEEE.

Only a few counts were recorded for this clone. The chain employs TRBV28 and TRBJ2-7; 10 bases align to TRBD1. This CDR3 contains 15 residues. Germline V gene sequence: CDR1 MDHEN, CDR2 SYDVKM. The V and J ends lost 5 bases and 3 bases, in that order; junction bases with no gene match: 7. The CDR3 coding sequence is TGTGCCAGCAGTAACCGACAGGGGGCTTACTACGAGCAGTACTTC. The encoded protein is CASSNRQGAYYEQYF.

This clone was counted once. The V gene is TRBV6-1, the J gene TRBJ1-4, with D perhaps matching TRBD1 (5 bases). Germline lookup yields CDR1 MNHNS and CDR2 SASEGT. The CDR3 is made up of 15 amino acids. Trimming took off 5 bases at V and 6 bases at J, with 16 bases between the two ends. In nucleotides, the CDR3 is TGTGCCAGCAGTCCCTATGGTCGGGACCATGAAAAACTGTTTTTT. This gives the protein CASSPYGRDHEKLFF.

The chain uses TRBV2 and TRBJ2-3; TRBD1 matches 8 bases. The CDR3 covers 14 residues. Germline assignment: CDR1 SNHLY and CDR2 FYNNEI. Germline trimming cut 8 bases from V and 3 bases from J; bases unmatched to any gene: 7. This CDR3 is CASRPGGATDTQYF. The CDR3 DNA follows: TGTGCCAGCCGCCCAGGGGGCGCAACAGATACGCAGTATTTT.

V and J are TRBV18 and TRBJ2-1; D is possibly TRBD1 (6 bases). Germline V gene lookup returns CDR1 KGHSH and CDR2 LQKENI. Trimming removed 6 bases at V and 0 bases at J, with 18 bases between. This CDR3 has 17 amino acids. CDR3: CASSPVGGRPSYNEQFF. The CDR3, as DNA: TGTGCCAGCTCCCCAGTAGGGGGTAGACCCTCCTACAATGAGCAGTTCTTC. The whole variable domain, filled in from reference TRBV18 and TRBJ2-1, reads NAGVMQNPRHLVRRRGQEARLRCSPMKGHSHVYWYRQLPEEGLKFMVYLQKENIIDESGMPKERFSAEFPKEGPSILRIQQVVRGDSAAYFCASSPVGGRPSYNEQFFGPGTRLTVL.

The genes are TRBV29-1 and TRBJ1-1; 8 bases are shared with TRBD1. This CDR3 is 12 amino acids long. Germline loops: CDR1 SQVTM, CDR2 ANQGSEA. Germline trimming cut 2 bases from V and 5 bases from J; bases unmatched to any gene: 1. The CDR3 sequence: CSVETGGTEAFF. The CDR3 DNA sequence: TGCAGCGTTGAAACAGGGGGAACTGAAGCTTTCTTT.

This sequence joins TRBV7-9 and TRBJ1-1, with D uncertain. Germline CDR1 is SEHNR and CDR2 is FQNEAQ (reference sequence). V lost 1 base and J 4 bases, leaving 7 bases between the germline ends. CDR3 length equals 13 residues. CDR3 sequence (DNA): TGTGCCAGCAGCTTAGAAATGGCCACTGAAGCTTTCTTT. It is translated as CASSLEMATEAFF.

CDR3: CASTKRTGGHDGELFF. The CDR3 region has the DNA TGTGCCAGTACCAAACGGACAGGGGGCCATGACGGGGAGCTGTTTTTT. This chain joins TRBV19 and TRBJ2-2; TRBD1 matches at 11 bases. The CDR3 loop spans 16 amino acids. CDR1 is LNHDA and CDR2 is SQIVND in the germline V gene (reference sequence). V was clipped by 7 bases and J by 7 bases; unmatched bases: 11.

The CDR3 DNA sequence: TGTGCCATCAGTGGGACAGGGGTGAACTACGAGCAGTACTTC. Translated, it gives CAISGTGVNYEQYF. The chain joins TRBV10-3 to TRBJ2-7; 9 bases are a match to TRBD1. Per germline, CDR1 ENHRY and CDR2 SYGVKD. The trim removed 4 bases at V and 3 bases at J, leaving 4 bases unmatched. There are 14 residues in the CDR3.

This clone has only one observation. The gene calls are TRBV18 and TRBJ2-1, with a weak D call TRBD2 (6 bases). Trimming pared 2 bases from V and 5 bases from J, leaving 13 bases between. The CDR3 has 15 amino acids. Looked up from germline, CDR1 is KGHSH and CDR2 is LQKENI. The CDR3 nucleotides are TGTGCCAGCTCACCAACGGCGGGGTCGGACAATGAGCAGTTCTTC. Its translation is CASSPTAGSDNEQFF.

V gene TRBV19 combines with J gene TRBJ2-3; D is uncertain. The CDR3 covers 15 residues. V lost 9 bases and J 4 bases, leaving 20 bases between the germline ends. From germline, CDR1 is LNHDA and CDR2 SQIVND (reference sequence). The CDR3 protein is CASMDGQRSSDTQYF. The CDR3, as DNA: TGTGCCAGCATGGACGGGCAAAGGAGTTCAGATACGCAGTATTTT. The variable domain in full, with the rest retrieved from reference TRBV19 and TRBJ2-3, is DGGITQSPKYLFRKEGQNVTLSCEQNLNHDAMYWYRQDPGQGLRLIYYSQIVNDFQKGDIAEGYSVSREKKESFPLTVTSAQKNPTAFYLCASMDGQRSSDTQYFGPGTRLTVL.

The chain recombines TRBV18 with TRBJ1-5, with 9 bases that match TRBD1. The CDR3 totals 17 residues. J was trimmed by 2 bases and V by 3 bases; bases with no gene match: 8. The germline CDR1 and CDR2 sequences are KGHSH and LQKENI. In nucleotides, the CDR3 is TGTGCCAGCTCACCTACCCGGACAGGGGAGGGCAATCAGCCCCAGCATTTT. Amino acid sequence: CASSPTRTGEGNQPQHF.

The chain links TRBV29-1 to TRBJ2-7; 8 bases map to TRBD1. CDR1 and CDR2 from the germline V gene are SQVTM and ANQGSEA. The CDR3 consists of 12 residues. V lost 7 bases to trimming and J lost 3 bases; unmatched junction nucleotides: 5. The CDR3 protein is CSATGGRYEQYF. The CDR3 nucleotides read TGCAGCGCTACAGGGGGTCGCTACGAGCAGTACTTC.

This clone came up a few times. The chain joins TRBV2 to TRBJ2-7; TRBD1 matches at 10 bases. This CDR3 spans 17 amino acids. Losses at the gene ends were 7 bases for V and 0 bases for J; bases not matched to a gene: 12. CDR1 SNHLY and CDR2 FYNNEI come from the germline V gene. DNA of the CDR3: TGTGCCAGCACCGAACACAGGGGACAGGGGAGCTCCTACGAGCAGTACTTC. It yields the protein CASTEHRGQGSSYEQYF.

CDR3 in DNA: TGCGCCAGCAGCCCAGAGGGCGCCTACGAGCAGTACTTC. This codes for CASSPEGAYEQYF. The rearrangement uses TRBV5-1 and TRBJ2-7; maybe TRBD2 (5 bases). Looked up from germline, CDR1 is SGHRS and CDR2 is YFSETQ. Trimming removed 4 bases at V and 2 bases at J, with 10 bases between. CDR3 length: 13 residues.

The chain links TRBV5-1 to TRBJ2-3, with 9 bases that match TRBD1. CDR1 is SGHRS, CDR2 YFSETQ, per germline. CDR3 length: 14 amino acids. V dropped 2 bases and J dropped 5; count of bases not matched to a gene: 3. CDR3 nucleotide sequence: TGCGCCAGCAGCTTAGGACAGGGGAAAGATACGCAGTATTTT. Amino acid sequence: CASSLGQGKDTQYF.

This clone has only one observation. J is TRBJ1-2 and V is TRBV11-3, with 9 nucleotides matching TRBD1. The V and J ends lost 4 bases and 4 bases, in that order; junction bases with no gene match: 16. Germline CDR1 reads SGHNT; CDR2 reads YENEEA. The CDR3 runs to 18 residues. The CDR3 loop reads CASSSGRDRARTAYGYTF. The CDR3 bases are TGTGCCAGCAGCTCGGGCCGGGACAGGGCCCGGACCGCCTATGGCTACACCTTC.

V usage is TRBV7-2 and J usage is TRBJ1-5; 10 nucleotides match TRBD1. The V gene's germline CDR1 is SGHTA and CDR2 FQGNSA. The V gene end was trimmed by 5 bases and the J gene end by 7 bases; junction bases not matched to a gene: 11. The CDR3 is 16 residues long. The CDR3 nucleotides read TGTGCCAGCAGCCGAGGGGAGACAGGGGGCAGGCAGCCCCAGCATTTT. Protein: CASSRGETGGRQPQHF.

This chain joins TRBV11-3 and TRBJ2-3; perhaps TRBD1 as D (6 bases). Trimming took off 3 bases at V and 2 bases at J, with 15 bases between the two ends. The CDR3 has 16 residues. From germline, CDR1 is SGHNT and CDR2 YENEEA. CDR3 region: CASSLFQGSPTDTQYF. CDR3 sequence (DNA): TGTGCCAGCAGCTTGTTTCAGGGGAGTCCCACAGATACGCAGTATTTT.

The rearrangement joins TRBV5-1 to TRBJ1-1; D is possibly TRBD1 (6 bases). The germline V and J ends were trimmed by 4 bases and 2 bases, with 12 bases remaining between them. CDR1 is SGHRS, CDR2 YFSETQ, per germline. This CDR3 is built from 14 residues. DNA for the CDR3: TGCGCCAGCAGCAACGGACAGCTAAACACTGAAGCTTTCTTT. Translated: CASSNGQLNTEAFF.

The chain uses TRBV6-1 and TRBJ1-1; TRBD1 agrees at 8 bases. The trim removed 11 bases at V and 4 bases at J, leaving 9 bases unmatched. This CDR3 spans 13 amino acids. From germline, CDR1 is MNHNS and CDR2 SASEGT. CDR3 sequence reads: CAVGQGLGTEAFF. The CDR3 nucleotides are TGTGCCGTCGGACAGGGCCTGGGCACTGAAGCTTTCTTT.

The chain uses TRBV2 and TRBJ1-2; TRBD1 matches at 7 bases. Per the germline V gene, CDR1 is SNHLY and CDR2 is FYNNEI. The trim removed 2 bases at V and 8 bases at J, leaving 17 bases unmatched. The CDR3 sequence is 17 residues long. CDR3 DNA: TGTGCCAGCAGTGAAACGTTCATCAGGGGGACGGCGCGCGGCTACACCTTC. The encoded protein is CASSETFIRGTARGYTF.

The CDR3 sequence is CASSFPPGGNEKLFF. CDR3 in DNA: TGTGCCAGCAGTTTCCCCCCGGGAGGAAATGAAAAACTGTTTTTT. The chain uses TRBV28 and TRBJ1-4; D uncertain. The V end lost 3 bases, the J end lost 5 bases, and 13 bases lay between the germline ends. CDR3 size: 15 residues. Germline assignment: CDR1 MDHEN and CDR2 SYDVKM.

This rearrangement joins TRBV9 to TRBJ2-7, with TRBD1 matching over 9 bases. CDR3 length: 15 amino acids. The trim removed 4 bases at V and 2 bases at J, leaving 7 bases unmatched. CDR1 is SGDLS, CDR2 YYNGEE, per germline. In nucleotides, the CDR3 is TGTGCCAGCAGCAGGGGACAGGGAGCGACCTACGAGCAGTACTTC. Protein product: CASSRGQGATYEQYF.

CDR3 sequence: CASSLTLLSSYEQYF. The CDR3 bases are TGTGCCAGCAGTTTAACACTCCTGAGCTCCTACGAGCAGTACTTC. This chain uses TRBV28 with TRBJ2-5; D unclear. The J call is uncertain, as TRBJ2-7 better fits the DNA end. The CDR3 loop spans 15 amino acids. Germline CDR1 reads MDHEN; CDR2 reads SYDVKM.

The J gene is TRBJ2-2, the V gene TRBV7-9, with D unclear. Germline V gene sequence: CDR1 SEHNR, CDR2 FQNEAQ (reference sequence). The V end was cut by 7 bases, the J end by 1 base, with 10 bases between. The CDR3 totals 14 residues. The CDR3 is CASKPQWNTGELFF. CDR3 nucleotides: TGTGCCAGCAAACCGCAATGGAACACCGGGGAGCTGTTTTTT.

About this clone itself: Other DNA sequences in this specimen translate into the identical CDR3. The chain employs TRBV7-2 and TRBJ1-5, with a tentative D call TRBD1 (6 bases). Trimming stripped 3 bases from V and 4 bases from J, with 7 bases between. The CDR3 has 13 amino acids. The germline V gene has CDR1 SGHTA and CDR2 FQGNSA. CDR3 amino acids: CASSLRGNQPQHF. The CDR3 region has the DNA TGTGCCAGCAGCTTGAGGGGGAATCAGCCCCAGCATTTT.

The V call is TRBV5-6, the J call TRBJ1-1; unclear D gene. This CDR3 is built from 14 residues. V gave up 4 bases and J gave up 1 base, with 11 bases separating them. Germline lookup yields CDR1 SGHDT and CDR2 YYEEEE. CDR3 sequence reads: CASSGPTGNTEAFF. The CDR3 DNA sequence: TGTGCCAGCAGCGGTCCTACTGGGAACACTGAAGCTTTCTTT.

V gene TRBV15 combines with J gene TRBJ1-5, with D tentatively TRBD1 (5 bases). CDR3 length: 19 amino acids. Trimming stripped 0 bases from V and 0 bases from J, with 18 bases between. CDR1 is LNHNV, CDR2 YYDKDF, per germline (reference sequence). The CDR3, as DNA: TGTGCCACCAGCAGAGATCGGCCCCACGGGGCTTATAGCAATCAGCCCCAGCATTTT. Protein product: CATSRDRPHGAYSNQPQHF.